This passage covers 28 T cell receptor beta chains from one sample sequenced in a study of blood T cell repertoires in COVID-19. Repertoires were generated with immunoSEQ multiplex PCR, while TCRdb's copy carries only in-frame clones and drops some. The sample holds about 420,000 clones; 70% to 90% are singletons and the top ten take 0.65% to 1%. Input material: peripheral blood. The receptors here all came from a man younger than 30 with COVID-19, enrolled during active disease.

The chain joins TRBV7-9 to TRBJ2-7, with 11 nucleotides matching TRBD1. The CDR3 loop spans 14 amino acids. V dropped 4 bases and J dropped 6; count of bases not matched to a gene: 5. Germline CDR1 and CDR2: SEHNR and FQNEAQ (reference sequence). The CDR3 DNA reads as TGTGCCAGCAGCTCCCCGGGACAGGGGGTCGAGCAGTACTTC. Its protein product is CASSSPGQGVEQYF.

This rearrangement joins TRBV6-5 to TRBJ2-3; TRBD1 agrees at 8 bases. J was trimmed by 2 bases and V by 4 bases; bases with no gene match: 8. The germline CDR1 and CDR2 sequences are MNHEY and SVGAGI. The CDR3 length is 16 residues. This CDR3 reads CASSSPSGGHTDTQYF. In DNA form, the CDR3 reads TGTGCCAGCAGTTCCCCCTCAGGGGGCCACACAGATACGCAGTATTTT.

This clone was detected only once. V and J are TRBV10-2 and TRBJ1-2; TRBD1 matches 8 bases. Trimming at V came to 6 bases and at J to 5 bases, leaving 8 bases not matched to a gene. The CDR3 consists of 14 residues. Germline V gene lookup returns CDR1 WSHSY and CDR2 SAAADI. CDR3: CASRTGTGDYGYTF. DNA of the CDR3: TGCGCCAGCAGGACCGGGACAGGAGATTATGGCTACACCTTC.

The chain carries TRBV24-1 and TRBJ1-4, with D maybe TRBD1 (6 bases). This CDR3 region has 12 residues. The germline V gene has CDR1 KGHDR and CDR2 SFDVKD. V lost 9 bases to trimming and J lost 8 bases, with 12 bases between them. CDR3 amino acids: CATLRGREKLFF. In DNA form, the CDR3 reads TGTGCCACCCTCAGGGGAAGGGAAAAACTGTTTTTT.

The chain joins TRBV7-6 to TRBJ1-1; D is possibly TRBD1 (6 bases). V lost 5 bases and J 1 base, leaving 14 bases between the germline ends. In germline, CDR1 is SGHVS, CDR2 FNYEAQ. The CDR3 spans 15 residues. In DNA form, the CDR3 reads TGTGCCAGCAGCCCTCTGGGACAAAAGAACACTGAAGCTTTCTTT. Translated, it gives CASSPLGQKNTEAFF.

This clone appeared a single time. The rearrangement uses TRBV5-1 and TRBJ2-2; possible D gene TRBD2, 6 bases. Germline assignment: CDR1 SGHRS and CDR2 YFSETQ. The V and J ends lost 0 bases and 3 bases respectively, with 15 bases between them. The CDR3 totals 17 residues. The CDR3 coding sequence is TGCGCCAGCAGCTTGGGGCGGGGACCCCGAGACACCGGGGAGCTGTTTTTT. Protein product: CASSLGRGPRDTGELFF.

This CDR3 reads CASNVATGHYGYTF. The CDR3 coding sequence is TGCGCCAGCAACGTGGCGACAGGGCATTATGGCTACACCTTC. The gene calls are TRBV5-1 and TRBJ1-2; TRBD1 agrees at 7 bases. Trimming cost V 6 bases and J 5 bases; bases outside gene matches: 10. The CDR3 has 14 residues. Germline CDR1 and CDR2: SGHRS and YFSETQ.

The chain employs TRBV11-2 and TRBJ2-7; 7 bases line up with TRBD2. Germline V gives CDR1 SGHAT, CDR2 FQNNGV. The CDR3 covers 14 residues. The junction had 12 bases not matched to a gene; V was cut back by 6 bases and J by 7 bases. The CDR3 DNA sequence: TGTGCCAGCAGTCCCCTGGGAGGGGCGCGGGAGCAGTACTTC. The encoded protein is CASSPLGGAREQYF.

The J gene is TRBJ1-5, the V gene TRBV29-1; D remains ambiguous. V lost 7 bases, J lost 4 bases, and 8 bases lay in between. The CDR3 length is 11 residues. Germline V gene data show CDR1 as SQVTM and CDR2 as ANQGSEA. CDR3 coding DNA: TGCAGCGCGATCGTGAATCAGCCCCAGCATTTT. Translated, it gives CSAIVNQPQHF.

The chain is built from TRBV19 and TRBJ2-6, with D possibly TRBD1 on 5 matching bases. Germline V gene lookup returns CDR1 LNHDA and CDR2 SQIVND (reference sequence). The V end was cut by 5 bases, the J end by 0 bases, with 14 bases between. The CDR3 totals 17 residues. CDR3 in amino acids: CASSSTALSSGANVLTF. As DNA, the CDR3 is TGTGCCAGTAGTTCGACAGCCTTGAGCTCTGGGGCCAACGTCCTGACTTTC.

The gene calls are TRBV4-1 and TRBJ2-7; D gene uncertain. Germline CDR1 is MGHRA and CDR2 is YSYEKL. The CDR3 covers 16 residues. The ends were cut back, 1 base at V and 1 base at J, with 14 bases in the middle. CDR3: CASSQAYPIESYEQYF. CDR3 nucleotide sequence: TGCGCCAGCAGCCAAGCCTACCCGATTGAATCCTACGAGCAGTACTTC.

This clone appeared a single time. This rearrangement joins TRBV20-1 to TRBJ1-4, with D uncertain. CDR3 length equals 11 residues. Between the trimmed V and J ends, which lost 2 bases and 6 bases, there was a span of 4 bases. Germline CDR1 reads DFQATT; CDR2 reads SNEGSKA (reference sequence). CDR3 loop: CSARLYEKLFF. CDR3 bases: TGCAGTGCTAGATTATATGAAAAACTGTTTTTT.

This CDR3 is CASSPLNYESSYNEQFF. CDR3 bases: TGTGCCAGCAGCCCACTCAATTACGAAAGCTCCTACAATGAGCAGTTCTTC. The chain joins TRBV11-2 to TRBJ2-1; D remains ambiguous. Germline CDR1 is SGHAT and CDR2 is FQNNGV. The CDR3 length is 17 residues. With 5 bases removed from V and 0 bases from J, the gap between germline ends came to 17 bases.

This sequence joins TRBV29-1 and TRBJ2-3, with D maybe TRBD2 (6 bases). The CDR3 totals 14 residues. Germline V CDR1 and CDR2: SQVTM, ANQGSEA. Trimming removed 6 bases at V and 0 bases at J, with 13 bases between. This CDR3 reads CSVHKGTSTDTQYF. The CDR3 DNA is TGCAGCGTACACAAAGGGACTAGCACAGATACGCAGTATTTT.

This clone was recorded once. The chain recombines TRBV5-4 with TRBJ2-7; 10 nucleotides align to TRBD2. The CDR3 has 14 residues. V trimming: 6 bases; J trimming: 5 bases; junction bases outside the gene matches: 8. From germline, CDR1 is SGHNT and CDR2 YYREEE (reference sequence). CDR3 loop: CASTSGSGADEQYF. The CDR3 region has the DNA TGTGCCAGCACTAGCGGGAGTGGGGCGGACGAGCAGTACTTC.

This chain joins TRBV5-4 and TRBJ2-3, with 11 bases that match TRBD1. Germline loops: CDR1 SGHNT, CDR2 YYREEE (reference sequence). This CDR3 is 15 amino acids long. J gave up 4 bases and V 3 bases, and 4 bases lay outside the gene matches. The CDR3 loop is CASSSGQGASDTQYF. CDR3 sequence (DNA): TGTGCCAGCAGCTCAGGACAGGGGGCCTCAGATACGCAGTATTTT.

V gene TRBV5-1 combines with J gene TRBJ2-5, with TRBD1 as a possible D gene (6 bases). This CDR3 has 15 residues. Trimming took off 9 bases at V and 5 bases at J, with 23 bases between the two ends. CDR1 is SGHRS, CDR2 YFSETQ, per germline. In DNA form, the CDR3 reads TGCGCCACCACGAAATCGGGGACACCGGAGGAGACCCAGTACTTC. Amino acid sequence: CATTKSGTPEETQYF.

J is TRBJ2-7 and V is TRBV6-5; TRBD1 matches at 11 bases. The CDR3 sequence is 15 residues long. The J segment lost 3 bases and the V segment lost 2 bases, leaving 3 bases of the junction unmatched. Germline loops: CDR1 MNHEY, CDR2 SVGAGI. CDR3 coding DNA: TGTGCCAGCAGTTACGGGGGGACAGGGGGCTACGAGCAGTACTTC. Translation gives CASSYGGTGGYEQYF.

The chain links TRBV19 to TRBJ2-7; TRBD2 aligns across 13 bases. The junction had 5 bases not matched to a gene; V was cut back by 3 bases and J by 3 bases. Germline V gene data show CDR1 as LNHDA and CDR2 as SQIVND (reference sequence). CDR3 length: 16 residues. CDR3 protein: CASSILGTSGNYEQYF. The CDR3 bases are TGTGCCAGTAGTATCCTCGGGACTAGCGGGAACTACGAGCAGTACTTC.

The chain is built from TRBV6-5 and TRBJ2-3; D gene ambiguous. Between the trimmed V and J ends, which lost 5 bases and 1 base, there was a span of 10 bases. This CDR3 region has 14 residues. Germline V gives CDR1 MNHEY, CDR2 SVGAGI. The DNA for the CDR3 is TGTGCCAGCAGTCCTCTCTCGGGCACAGATACGCAGTATTTT. Translated, it gives CASSPLSGTDTQYF.

This chain uses TRBV7-9 with TRBJ2-3; no reliable D call. V lost 8 bases to trimming and J lost 6 bases, with 18 bases between them. The CDR3 has 14 residues. Germline V lookup: CDR1 SEHNR, CDR2 FQNEAQ (reference sequence). The CDR3 DNA follows: TGTGCCAGCGACCTAGAGAGTTTAGGCGATACGCAGTATTTT. Protein product: CASDLESLGDTQYF.

The genes are TRBV5-1 and TRBJ2-5; 12 nucleotides line up with TRBD1. Trimming took 5 bases from V and 1 from J; bases not matched to a gene: 9. Germline V gene sequence: CDR1 SGHRS, CDR2 YFSETQ. The CDR3 covers 17 residues. The CDR3 region has the DNA TGCGCCAGCAGGTTGTCCGGGACAGGGGGCGTCCAAGAGACCCAGTACTTC. Translation: CASRLSGTGGVQETQYF.

This chain joins TRBV7-9 and TRBJ1-1; 8 bases match TRBD1. Germline-derived CDR1 and CDR2 are SEHNR and FQNEAQ (reference sequence). This CDR3 is 13 amino acids long. J was trimmed by 4 bases and V by 5 bases; bases with no gene match: 3. As DNA, the CDR3 is TGTGCCAGCAGCCGAACAGGGGGCACTGAAGCTTTCTTT. Protein: CASSRTGGTEAFF.

This clone was counted once. V gene TRBV5-1 combines with J gene TRBJ1-1; TRBD1 agrees at 10 bases. Germline V lookup: CDR1 SGHRS, CDR2 YFSETQ. The CDR3 sequence is 15 residues long. After removal of 2 bases from V and 10 bases from J, the junction contained 11 bases not matched to a gene. This chain's CDR3 is CASSLMGQGTLRAFF. CDR3 DNA: TGCGCCAGCAGCTTAATGGGACAGGGGACCTTGCGAGCTTTCTTT.

The chain carries TRBV5-1 and TRBJ2-5; 7 bases align to TRBD1. CDR1 and CDR2 (germline): SGHRS, YFSETQ. CDR3 size: 16 residues. V lost 4 bases and J lost 0; bases outside the gene matches: 9. CDR3 coding DNA: TGCGCCAGCAGCCCCTGGACAGGAATGTACCAAGAGACCCAGTACTTC. Translated: CASSPWTGMYQETQYF.

The V gene is TRBV3-1 (or the pseudogene TRBV3-2), the J gene TRBJ2-7, with D possibly TRBD1 on 6 matching bases. This CDR3 region has 12 residues. CDR1 LGHDT and CDR2 YNNKEL come from the germline V gene (reference sequence). Between the trimmed V and J ends, which lost 2 bases and 12 bases, there was a span of 14 bases. CDR3 DNA sequence: TGTGCCAGCAGCCAATCAACCGGGACATCGTACTTC. Translation: CASSQSTGTSYF.

The chain joins TRBV6-5 to TRBJ1-6; 9 nucleotides align to TRBD1. CDR1 is MNHEY, CDR2 SVGAGI, per germline. V shed 4 bases, J shed 9 bases, and the junction held 7 bases outside the gene matches. The CDR3 sequence is 15 residues long. The CDR3 here is CASSFGTGGSSPLHF. DNA for the CDR3: TGTGCCAGCAGTTTCGGAACAGGGGGCAGTTCACCCCTCCACTTT.

The CDR3 loop reads CASSFTGSQETQYF. The DNA of the CDR3 is TGCGCCAGCAGCTTTACGGGGAGCCAAGAGACCCAGTACTTC. This chain uses TRBV5-1 with TRBJ2-5; TRBD2 is a possible D gene (5 bases). CDR1 SGHRS and CDR2 YFSETQ come from the germline V gene. V lost 2 bases and J 1 base, leaving 9 bases between the germline ends. The CDR3 covers 14 residues.